This record covers a single TCR beta chain. This record comes from a study of T-cell reconstitution after alpha-beta-depleted transplantation in children. Library preparation (for TCRbeta) was performed with unique molecular identifiers. Via MiXCR, TCRdb re-called the PCR reads, giving one row per CDR3 protein. The table has over 200,000 distinct CDR3 sequences, about a tenth seen once. This TCR came from a human donor who donated a stem cell graft to a child with acute lymphoblastic leukemia. Source: PBMCs from the stem cell graft donor, taken from the stem cell graft.

CDR3 amino acids: CASATGVRQNSPLHF. CDR3 coding DNA: TGTGCCAGCGCGACAGGGGTAAGGCAAAATTCACCCCTCCACTTT. The chain couples TRBV27 to TRBJ1-6; 8 nucleotides align to TRBD1. This CDR3 spans 15 amino acids. Germline V CDR1 and CDR2: MNHEY, SMNVEV (reference sequence). V lost 8 bases to trimming and J lost 7 bases; unmatched junction nucleotides: 10.